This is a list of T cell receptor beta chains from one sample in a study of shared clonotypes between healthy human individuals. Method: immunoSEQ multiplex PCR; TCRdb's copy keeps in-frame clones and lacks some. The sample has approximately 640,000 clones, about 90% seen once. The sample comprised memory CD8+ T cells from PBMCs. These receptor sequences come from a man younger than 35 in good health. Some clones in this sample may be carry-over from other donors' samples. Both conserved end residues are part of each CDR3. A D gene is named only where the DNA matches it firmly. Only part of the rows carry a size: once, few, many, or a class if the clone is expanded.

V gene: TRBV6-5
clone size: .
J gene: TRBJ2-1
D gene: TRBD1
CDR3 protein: CASSYTGGYDEQFF
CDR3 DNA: TGTGCCAGCAGTTACACAGGGGGGTACGATGAGCAGTTCTTC

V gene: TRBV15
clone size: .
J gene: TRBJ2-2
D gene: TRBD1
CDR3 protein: CATSSPGQGHVGELFF
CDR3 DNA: TGTGCCACCAGCAGCCCGGGACAGGGCCACGTCGGGGAGCTGTTTTTT

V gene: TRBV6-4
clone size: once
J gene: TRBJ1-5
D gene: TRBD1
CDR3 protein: CASSPMDRRHNQPQHF
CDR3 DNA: TGTGCCAGCAGTCCAATGGACAGGAGGCACAATCAGCCCCAGCATTTT

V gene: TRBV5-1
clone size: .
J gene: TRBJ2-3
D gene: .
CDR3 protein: CASSSTGLSTDTQYF
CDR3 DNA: TGCGCCAGCAGCTCGACAGGACTTAGCACAGATACGCAGTATTTT

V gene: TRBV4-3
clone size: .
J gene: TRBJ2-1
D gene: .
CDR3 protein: CASSREGGAGKQFF
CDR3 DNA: TGCGCCAGCAGCCGGGAGGGGGGTGCTGGTAAGCAGTTCTTC

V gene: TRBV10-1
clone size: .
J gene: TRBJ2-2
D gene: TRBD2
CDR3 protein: CASSYGLAGDSGELFF
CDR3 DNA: TGCGCCAGCAGCTACGGACTAGCGGGGGACTCCGGGGAGCTGTTTTTT

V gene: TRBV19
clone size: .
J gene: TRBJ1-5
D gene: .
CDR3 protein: CASSERGGYSNQPQHF
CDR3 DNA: TGTGCCAGTAGTGAGAGGGGTGGTTATAGCAATCAGCCCCAGCATTTT

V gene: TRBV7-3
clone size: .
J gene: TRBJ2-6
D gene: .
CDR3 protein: CASSLNRAGGANVLTF
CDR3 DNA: TGTGCCAGCAGCTTAAATAGAGCAGGAGGGGCCAACGTCCTGACTTTC

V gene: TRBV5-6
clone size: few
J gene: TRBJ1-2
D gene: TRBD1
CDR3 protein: CASSLNWDSLIDGYTF
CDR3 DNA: TGTGCCAGCAGCTTAAACTGGGACAGCCTAATTGATGGCTACACCTTC

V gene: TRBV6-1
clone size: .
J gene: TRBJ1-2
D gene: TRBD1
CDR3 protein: CASSGGQGLLYGYTF
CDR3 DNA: TGTGCCAGCAGTGGTGGACAGGGCCTACTCTATGGCTACACCTTC

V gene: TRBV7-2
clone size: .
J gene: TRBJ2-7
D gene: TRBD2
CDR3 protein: CASSLGGGGTYEQYF
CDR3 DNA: TGTGCCAGCAGCCTGGGCGGGGGAGGAACCTACGAGCAGTACTTC

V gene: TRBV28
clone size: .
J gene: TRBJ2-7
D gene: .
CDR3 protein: CASSFRDLRSYEQYF
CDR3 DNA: TGTGCCAGCAGTTTTAGGGACCTCCGGTCCTACGAGCAGTACTTC

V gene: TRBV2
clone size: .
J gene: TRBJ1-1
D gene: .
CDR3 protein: CANQGGTEAFF
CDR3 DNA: TGTGCCAACCAAGGGGGCACTGAAGCTTTCTTT

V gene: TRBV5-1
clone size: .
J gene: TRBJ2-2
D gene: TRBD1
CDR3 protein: CASSYRGQDTGELFF
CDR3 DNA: TGCGCCAGCAGCTACAGGGGGCAAGACACCGGGGAGCTGTTTTTT

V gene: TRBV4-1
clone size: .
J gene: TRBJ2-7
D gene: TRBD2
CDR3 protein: CASSQDLGTSGIYEQYF
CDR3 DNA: TGCGCCAGCAGCCAAGATCTGGGGACTAGCGGAATCTACGAGCAGTACTTC

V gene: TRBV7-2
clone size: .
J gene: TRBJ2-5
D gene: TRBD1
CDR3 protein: CASSLGDRGGETQYF
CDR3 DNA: TGTGCCAGCAGCTTAGGGGACAGGGGAGGGGAGACCCAGTACTTC

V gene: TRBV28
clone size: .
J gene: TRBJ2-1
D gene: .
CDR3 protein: CASSWYNEQFF
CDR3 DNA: TGTGCCAGCAGCTGGTACAATGAGCAGTTCTTC

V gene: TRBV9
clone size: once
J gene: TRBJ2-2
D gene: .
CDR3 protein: CASSLQGTGELFF
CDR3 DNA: TGTGCCAGCAGCCTCCAGGGCACCGGGGAGCTGTTTTTT

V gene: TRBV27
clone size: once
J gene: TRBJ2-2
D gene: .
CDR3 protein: CASSLGWTVNTGELFF
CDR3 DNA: TGTGCCAGCAGTTTAGGGTGGACGGTTAACACCGGGGAGCTGTTTTTT

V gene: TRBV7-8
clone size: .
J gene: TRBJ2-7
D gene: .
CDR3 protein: CASSLGYTLGSYEQYF
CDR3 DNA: TGTGCCAGCAGCTTAGGGTACACCTTGGGGTCCTACGAGCAGTACTTC

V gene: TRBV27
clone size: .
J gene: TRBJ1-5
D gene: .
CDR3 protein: CASKLTKDNQPQHF
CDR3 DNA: TGTGCCAGCAAACTGACGAAGGACAATCAGCCCCAGCATTTT

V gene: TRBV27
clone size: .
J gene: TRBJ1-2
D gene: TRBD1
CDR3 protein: CASSLLGTGGLEYGYTF
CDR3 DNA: TGTGCCAGCAGTTTATTAGGGACAGGGGGCCTCGAATATGGCTACACCTTC

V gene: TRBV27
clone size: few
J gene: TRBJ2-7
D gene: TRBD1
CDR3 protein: CASSLVTGYEQYF
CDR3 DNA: TGTGCCAGCAGTTTGGTGACAGGGTACGAGCAGTACTTC

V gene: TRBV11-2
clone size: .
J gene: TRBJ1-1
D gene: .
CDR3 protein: CASSIQGANTEAFF
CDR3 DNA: TGTGCCAGCAGTATCCAGGGTGCAAACACTGAAGCTTTCTTT

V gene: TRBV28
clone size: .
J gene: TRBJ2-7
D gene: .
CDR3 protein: CASSLGISPYEQYF
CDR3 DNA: TGTGCCAGCAGTTTAGGAATATCCCCCTACGAGCAGTACTTC

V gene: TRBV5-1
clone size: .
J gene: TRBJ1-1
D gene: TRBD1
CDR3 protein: CASSWTGAGMNTEAFF
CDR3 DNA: TGCGCCAGCAGCTGGACAGGGGCGGGGATGAACACTGAAGCTTTCTTT

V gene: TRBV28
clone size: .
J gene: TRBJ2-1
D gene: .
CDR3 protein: CASSSHVAVTTYNEQFF
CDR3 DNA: TGTGCCAGCAGTTCCCATGTAGCGGTTACTACCTACAATGAGCAGTTCTTC

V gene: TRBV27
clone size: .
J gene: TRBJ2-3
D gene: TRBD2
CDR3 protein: CASSSLGLVSVDTQYF
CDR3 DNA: TGTGCCAGCAGTTCGCTTGGACTAGTTTCAGTAGATACGCAGTATTTT

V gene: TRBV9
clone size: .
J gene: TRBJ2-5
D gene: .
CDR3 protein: CASSRPGQETQYF
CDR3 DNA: TGTGCCAGCAGTCGACCGGGGCAAGAGACCCAGTACTTC

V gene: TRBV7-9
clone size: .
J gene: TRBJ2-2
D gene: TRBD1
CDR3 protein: CASSLGPGQGSPPGELFF
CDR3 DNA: TGTGCCAGCAGCTTAGGTCCAGGACAGGGGTCCCCCCCCGGGGAGCTGTTTTTT

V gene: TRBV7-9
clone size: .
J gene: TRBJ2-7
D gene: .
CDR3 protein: CASKEGYSYEQYF
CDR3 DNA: TGTGCCAGCAAGGAAGGCTACTCCTACGAGCAGTACTTC

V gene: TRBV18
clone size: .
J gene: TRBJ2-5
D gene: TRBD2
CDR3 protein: CASSHGTEASGIKTQYF
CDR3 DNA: TGTGCCAGCTCACACGGGACTGAGGCTAGCGGGATAAAGACCCAGTACTTC

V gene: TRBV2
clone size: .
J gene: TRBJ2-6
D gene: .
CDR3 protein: CASSEAGAAGANVLTF
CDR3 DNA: TGTGCCAGCAGTGAAGCGGGGGCTGCTGGGGCCAACGTCCTGACTTTC

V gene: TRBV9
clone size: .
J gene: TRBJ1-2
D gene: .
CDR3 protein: CASSVDHSANYGYTF
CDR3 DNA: TGTGCCAGCAGCGTAGATCACAGCGCTAACTATGGCTACACCTTC

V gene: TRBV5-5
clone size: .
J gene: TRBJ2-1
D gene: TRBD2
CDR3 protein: CASSLGTSGSGEQFF
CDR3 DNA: TGTGCCAGCAGCTTGGGGACTAGCGGGAGTGGTGAGCAGTTCTTC

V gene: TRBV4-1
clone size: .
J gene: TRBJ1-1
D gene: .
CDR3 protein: CASSQGKTVINMNTEAFF
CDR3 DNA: TGCGCCAGCAGCCAAGGTAAGACAGTTATTAACATGAACACTGAAGCTTTCTTT

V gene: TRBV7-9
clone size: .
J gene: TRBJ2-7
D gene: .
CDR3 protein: CASSHSEAYEQYF
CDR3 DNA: TGTGCCAGCAGCCACAGTGAAGCCTACGAGCAGTACTTC

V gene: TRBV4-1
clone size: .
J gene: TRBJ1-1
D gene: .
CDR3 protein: CASSRPGQMNTEAFF
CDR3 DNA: TGCGCCAGCAGCCGACCGGGACAAATGAACACTGAAGCTTTCTTT

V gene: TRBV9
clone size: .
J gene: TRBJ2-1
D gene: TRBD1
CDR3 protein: CASSKLPGQTFSNEQFF
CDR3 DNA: TGTGCCAGCAGCAAACTACCGGGACAGACCTTTTCGAATGAGCAGTTCTTC

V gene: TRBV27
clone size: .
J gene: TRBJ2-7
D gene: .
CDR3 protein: CASSLSGVPYEQYF
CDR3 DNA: TGTGCCAGCAGTTTATCTGGCGTTCCCTACGAGCAGTACTTC

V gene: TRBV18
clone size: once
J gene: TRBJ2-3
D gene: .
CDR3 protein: CASSPPTRATDTQYF
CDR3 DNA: TGTGCCAGCTCACCACCGACCCGAGCCACAGATACGCAGTATTTT

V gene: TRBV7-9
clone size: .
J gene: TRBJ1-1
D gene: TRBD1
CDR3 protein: CASSHRQGRQETEAFF
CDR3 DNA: TGTGCCAGCAGCCACCGACAGGGACGGCAGGAAACTGAAGCTTTCTTT

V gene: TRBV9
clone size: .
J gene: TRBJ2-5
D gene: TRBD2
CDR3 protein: CASSVNLGRADETQYF
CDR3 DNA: TGTGCCAGCAGCGTCAATTTAGGGAGGGCCGATGAGACCCAGTACTTC

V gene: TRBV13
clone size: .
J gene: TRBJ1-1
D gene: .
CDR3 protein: CASSLRGDNTEAFF
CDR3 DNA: TGTGCCAGCAGCCTCCGAGGTGATAACACTGAAGCTTTCTTT

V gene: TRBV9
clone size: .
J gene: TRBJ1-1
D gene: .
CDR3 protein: CASSTRTTPNTEAFF
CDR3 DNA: TGTGCCAGCAGCACTCGAACGACACCGAACACTGAAGCTTTCTTT

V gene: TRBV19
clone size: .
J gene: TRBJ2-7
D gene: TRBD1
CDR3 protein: CASSTQGPREQYF
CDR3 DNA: TGTGCCAGTAGTACACAGGGGCCACGGGAGCAGTACTTC

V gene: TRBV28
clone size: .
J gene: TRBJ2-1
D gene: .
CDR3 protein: CASSFFPGNEQFF
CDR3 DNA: TGTGCCAGCAGTTTTTTCCCCGGGAATGAGCAGTTCTTC

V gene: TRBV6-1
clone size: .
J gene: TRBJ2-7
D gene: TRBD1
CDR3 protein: CASSGTGSLVFYEQYF
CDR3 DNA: TGTGCCAGCAGTGGGACAGGGTCGTTAGTTTTCTACGAGCAGTACTTC